These T cell receptor beta chains were read from a single sample in a study of T cells in localized non-small cell lung cancer. Clones were read by immunoSEQ multiplex PCR, and TCRdb kept only the in-frame ones, dropping some. The sample contains some 20,000 clones, about 90% of which appear only once. This material consisted of PBMCs, taken before any cancer treatment. The receptors were sampled from a man between 35 and 75 years old with stage II squamous cell lung carcinoma. The CDR3 runs from the conserved cysteine through the conserved F or W. D genes are given only for firm matches. For some rows the clone size is stated as once, few or many, or as a class when expanded; others skip it.

j_call | d_call | v_call | clone_size | cdr3_aa | cdr3_nt
TRBJ2-7 | - | TRBV19 | - | CASKDHSMLAEQYF | TGTGCCAGTAAGGACCACTCAATGTTGGCCGAGCAGTACTTC
TRBJ2-2 | - | TRBV7-9 | - | CASSLGQGSPGELFF | TGTGCCAGCAGCTTAGGTCAAGGGTCCCCCGGGGAGCTGTTTTTT
TRBJ1-1 | TRBD1 | TRBV2 | - | CASSSDRVRAFF | TGTGCCAGCAGTTCCGACAGGGTCAGAGCTTTCTTT
TRBJ2-1 | - | TRBV27 | - | CASSFGSYNEQFF | TGTGCCAGCAGTTTTGGCAGTTACAATGAGCAGTTCTTC
TRBJ2-7 | - | TRBV30 | - | CAWSGDLISHYEQYF | TGTGCCTGGAGTGGGGACCTAATCAGCCACTACGAGCAGTACTTC
TRBJ1-3 | - | TRBV4-1 | - | CASSQGGRRAGNTIYF | TGCGCCAGCAGCCAAGGGGGGAGGAGGGCTGGAAACACCATATATTTT
TRBJ2-3 | - | TRBV19 | - | CASAIGDTQYF | TGTGCCAGCGCGATAGGGGATACGCAGTATTTT
TRBJ2-5 | TRBD2 | TRBV15 | - | CATSPAGLAGIPQETQYF | TGTGCCACCAGCCCCGCAGGACTAGCGGGGATCCCTCAAGAGACCCAGTACTTC
TRBJ2-2 | - | TRBV5-4 | - | CASSPTTSITGELFF | TGTGCCAGCAGTCCTACTACTAGCATCACCGGGGAGCTGTTTTTT
TRBJ2-7 | - | TRBV12-5 | - | CASGRDSRDGGQYF | TGTGCTAGTGGCCGCGACTCCCGAGATGGAGGGCAGTACTTC
TRBJ2-6 | TRBD2 | TRBV4-3 | - | CASSQAGDYNVLTF | TGCGCCAGCAGCCAAGCGGGGGACTACAACGTCCTGACTTTC
TRBJ2-5 | TRBD1 | TRBV27 | - | CASSRDRVGGETQYF | TGTGCCAGCAGCCGAGACAGGGTGGGTGGGGAGACCCAGTACTTC
TRBJ2-3 | TRBD2 | TRBV5-1 | once | CASSLASGGRDTQYF | TGCGCCAGCAGCTTGGCCTCGGGGGGAAGGGATACGCAGTATTTT
TRBJ1-1 | - | TRBV6-5 | - | CASSYEPKNTEAFF | TGTGCCAGCAGTTACGAGCCTAAGAACACTGAAGCTTTCTTT
TRBJ1-5 | - | TRBV6-1 | - | CASSVDGNQPQHF | TGTGCCAGCAGTGTCGACGGGAATCAGCCCCAGCATTTT
TRBJ2-2 | TRBD2 | TRBV19 | once | CASRIAGQDTGELFF | TGTGCCAGTAGAATAGCGGGGCAGGACACCGGGGAGCTGTTTTTT
TRBJ1-5 | - | TRBV6-5 | few | CASSYSRREPQHF | TGTGCCAGCAGTTACTCTAGGCGGGAGCCCCAGCATTTT
TRBJ2-7 | TRBD1 | TRBV6-5 | - | CASSRDRSSYEQYF | TGTGCCAGCAGTCGGGACAGGTCGTCCTACGAGCAGTACTTC
TRBJ1-5 | - | TRBV18 | - | CASSPPGQPQHF | TGTGCCAGCTCACCACCGGGTCAGCCCCAGCATTTT
TRBJ1-6 | TRBD1 | TRBV12-5 | - | CASGSGTGGPRALHF | TGTGCTAGTGGTTCCGGGACAGGGGGCCCACGGGCCCTCCACTTT
TRBJ1-2 | - | TRBV19 | - | CASSMRENYGYTF | TGTGCCAGTAGTATGCGCGAGAACTATGGCTACACCTTC
TRBJ1-4 | - | TRBV5-1 | - | CASSATRGREKLFF | TGCGCCAGCAGCGCAACCCGGGGTCGCGAAAAACTGTTTTTT
TRBJ1-4 | TRBD1 | TRBV2 | - | CASSPGTGVKLFF | TGTGCCAGCAGTCCCGGGACAGGGGTAAAACTGTTTTTT
TRBJ1-2 | - | TRBV9 | - | CASSTTENYGYTF | TGTGCCAGCAGCACAACAGAGAACTATGGCTACACCTTC
TRBJ2-2 | - | TRBV6-1 | - | CASEGGFANTGELFF | TGTGCCAGCGAAGGCGGATTCGCGAACACCGGGGAGCTGTTTTTT
TRBJ1-3 | TRBD1 | TRBV4-2 | - | CASSQEFRTGGNTIYF | TGTGCCAGCAGCCAAGAATTCCGGACAGGGGGAAACACCATATATTTT
TRBJ2-7 | - | TRBV6-5 | - | CASSDRGEQYF | TGTGCCAGCAGTGACCGGGGAGAGCAGTACTTC
TRBJ1-2 | - | TRBV27 | - | CASRGGVQGSPYAGYTF | TGTGCCAGCAGGGGGGGGGTACAGGGATCGCCCTATGCGGGCTACACCTTC
TRBJ1-1 | - | TRBV28 | - | CASSLVQTNTEAFF | TGTGCCAGCAGTTTAGTGCAAACGAACACTGAAGCTTTCTTT
TRBJ2-6 | - | TRBV7-7 | - | CASSSSADSGANVLTF | TGTGCCAGCAGCTCTTCCGCGGACTCTGGGGCCAACGTCCTGACTTTC
TRBJ1-1 | - | TRBV27 | large | CASSLISLNTEAFF | TGTGCCAGCAGTTTAATCTCCCTGAACACTGAAGCTTTCTTT
TRBJ1-1 | TRBD1 | TRBV6-6 | - | CASSSTGLDTEAFF | TGTGCCAGCAGTTCGACAGGGTTGGACACTGAAGCTTTCTTT
TRBJ1-2 | TRBD1 | TRBV9 | - | CASSVAGTGQGYTF | TGTGCCAGCAGCGTAGCGGGGACAGGGCAAGGCTACACCTTC
TRBJ2-7 | - | TRBV29-1 | - | CSVALTYEQYF | TGCAGCGTTGCCCTTACCTACGAGCAGTACTTC
TRBJ2-7 | - | TRBV30 | once | CAWSVLQPPSYEQYF | TGTGCCTGGAGTGTGTTACAGCCACCTTCCTACGAGCAGTACTTC
TRBJ1-2 | TRBD1 | TRBV5-1 | - | CASSPGTVPTLVYGYTF | TGCGCCAGCAGCCCGGGGACAGTCCCCACCTTGGTCTATGGCTACACCTTC
TRBJ2-5 | - | TRBV9 | - | CASSVGFRDNQETQYF | TGTGCCAGCAGCGTAGGGTTTCGGGACAACCAAGAGACCCAGTACTTC
TRBJ2-3 | TRBD2 | TRBV5-1 | - | CASSLLSSGSTDTQYF | TGCGCCAGCAGCTTATTATCTAGCGGGAGCACAGATACGCAGTATTTT
TRBJ1-4 | - | TRBV4-1 | - | CASSQVQSYYEKLFF | TGCGCCAGCAGCCAAGTGCAGTCGTATTACGAAAAACTGTTTTTT
TRBJ1-1 | - | TRBV4-3 | once | CASSQAIGRSGQNTEAFF | TGCGCCAGCAGCCAAGCCATTGGCAGGTCGGGCCAGAACACTGAAGCTTTCTTT
TRBJ2-5 | - | TRBV5-1 | - | CASAREGETQYF | TGCGCCAGCGCCCGAGAGGGAGAGACCCAGTACTTC
TRBJ2-5 | TRBD1 | TRBV27 | - | CASSPPGGTGSETQYF | TGTGCCAGCAGTCCCCCAGGAGGGACAGGGTCAGAGACCCAGTACTTC
TRBJ2-2 | TRBD1 | TRBV30 | - | CAWSVLGQLNTGELFF | TGTGCCTGGAGTGTTTTGGGACAGTTAAACACCGGGGAGCTGTTTTTT
TRBJ1-1 | - | TRBV7-8 | - | CASSLVGNDILEAFF | TGTGCCAGCAGCTTAGTAGGGAATGATATACTTGAAGCTTTCTTT
TRBJ1-6 | - | TRBV5-4 | - | CASSLQSSYNSPLHF | TGTGCCAGCAGCCTTCAGAGCTCCTATAATTCACCCCTCCACTTT
TRBJ1-1 | TRBD1 | TRBV27 | - | CASSLTGDVNTEAFF | TGTGCCAGCAGTCTTACAGGGGACGTGAACACTGAAGCTTTCTTT
TRBJ1-3 | - | TRBV6-6 | - | CASSYSPTNTIYF | TGTGCCAGCAGTTACTCCCCCACCAACACCATATATTTT
TRBJ1-1 | - | TRBV5-1 | - | CASSRGSLSYTEAFF | TGCGCCAGCAGCCGGGGCTCTCTAAGTTATACTGAAGCTTTCTTT
TRBJ2-6 | - | TRBV11-2 | - | CASEHSGTGANVLTF | TGTGCCAGCGAACATTCCGGAACTGGGGCCAACGTCCTGACTTTC
TRBJ2-7 | - | TRBV6-5 | - | CASSATGSTYEQYF | TGTGCCAGCAGCGCGACAGGATCCACCTACGAGCAGTACTTC
TRBJ1-2 | - | TRBV9 | - | CASSGNIGYTF | TGTGCCAGCAGCGGAAACATAGGCTACACCTTC
TRBJ1-1 | TRBD1 | TRBV30 | - | CAWSKTGGLEAFF | TGTGCCTGGAGTAAAACAGGGGGGCTCGAAGCTTTCTTT
TRBJ1-5 | - | TRBV6-5 | once | CASRPGGGNQPQHF | TGTGCCAGCAGACCGGGGGGGGGCAATCAGCCCCAGCATTTT
TRBJ2-3 | TRBD2 | TRBV4-3 | - | CASSQVGGRVGTQYF | TGCGCCAGCAGCCAAGTGGGCGGGAGGGTTGGTACGCAGTATTTT
TRBJ2-1 | TRBD1 | TRBV5-4 | - | CASSPTTGLYEQFF | TGTGCCAGCAGCCCAACGACAGGGTTATACGAGCAGTTCTTC